The sequence of this TCR beta chain was determined in a study of OX40 agonist ivuxolimab in advanced cancers. V gave up 6 bases and J gave up 0 bases, with 6 bases separating them. The CDR3 length is 12 residues. Germline V gene lookup returns CDR1 SNHLY and CDR2 FYNNEI. Concerning this clone itself: What it binds is not known.

The assay was immunoSEQ multiplex PCR, and TCRdb's table has in-frame clones only and misses some. The table has approximately 22,000 clones, over 75% seen once; the top ten hold approximately 40%. A history of autoimmune disease or systemic immunosuppression excluded patients. Blood got drawn at baseline, again on cycle 4 day 1, and then on cycle 7 day 1. Study-wide results and caveats: Expanded peripheral T cell antigen specificity was not determined.

The sequenced sample was CD4+ or CD8+ T cells sorted from blood, obtained in a trial of the OX40 agonist ivuxolimab. The chain uses TRBV2 and TRBJ2-7, with D unresolved. The TCR was taken from an adult with an advanced solid tumor such as melanoma, head and neck, liver or kidney cancer. CDR3 sequence: CASRATSYEQYF. The CDR3 DNA reads TGTGCCAGCAGAGCCACCTCCTACGAGCAGTACTTC.